These T cell receptor beta chains were read from a single sample in a study of human T cells and chemical hapten exposure. TCRdb recomputed calls from the RACE reads with MiXCR, one row per CDR3 protein. The table has over 55,000 distinct CDR3 sequences, roughly 10% seen once. The sample in question was whole blood, obtained in connection with sensitization to the hapten diphenylcyclopropenone (DPC). These receptors were collected from a man aged 40-49 years with alopecia areata. Some clones in this sample may be carry-over from other donors' samples. Both conserved end residues are part of each CDR3. A D gene is named only where the DNA matches it firmly. Only some rows state a clone size, as once, few, many or a class for expanded clones.

clone size: many; V gene: TRBV9; D gene: NA; J gene: TRBJ2-7; CDR3 protein: CASSPMGGGTYEQYF; CDR3 DNA: TGTGCCAGCAGCCCGATGGGGGGCGGGACCTACGAGCAGTACTTC
clone size: NA; V gene: TRBV6-2/TRBV6-3; D gene: NA; J gene: TRBJ1-5; CDR3 protein: CASSYGWGDQPQHF; CDR3 DNA: TGTGCCAGCAGTTACGGCTGGGGGGACCAGCCCCAGCATTTT
clone size: NA; V gene: TRBV27; D gene: NA; J gene: TRBJ2-5; CDR3 protein: CASSSPEETQYF; CDR3 DNA: TGTGCCAGCAGTTCCCCGGAAGAGACCCAGTACTTC
clone size: NA; V gene: TRBV7-9; D gene: NA; J gene: TRBJ2-7; CDR3 protein: CASSARDVSYEQYF; CDR3 DNA: TGTGCCAGCAGCGCCCGGGACGTCTCCTACGAGCAGTACTTC
clone size: few; V gene: TRBV4-3; D gene: NA; J gene: TRBJ2-1; CDR3 protein: CASSQEGPRFVQFF; CDR3 DNA: TGCGCCAGCAGCCAAGAGGGACCGCGTTTTGTGCAGTTCTTC
clone size: many; V gene: TRBV5-1; D gene: NA; J gene: TRBJ1-2; CDR3 protein: CASSPAGDSGDYGYTF; CDR3 DNA: TGCGCCAGCAGCCCGGCCGGGGATTCTGGCGACTATGGCTACACCTTC
clone size: few; V gene: TRBV2; D gene: NA; J gene: TRBJ1-4; CDR3 protein: CASRSPGTPATNEKLFF; CDR3 DNA: TGTGCCAGCAGGTCCCCTGGGACACCCGCAACTAATGAAAAACTGTTTTTT
clone size: many; V gene: TRBV29-1; D gene: NA; J gene: TRBJ2-1; CDR3 protein: CSVSEGPSPFF; CDR3 DNA: TGCAGCGTTTCTGAGGGACCATCCCCGTTCTTC
clone size: NA; V gene: TRBV7-3; D gene: NA; J gene: TRBJ1-1; CDR3 protein: CASSLRGMNTEAFF; CDR3 DNA: TGTGCCAGCAGCTTACGGGGCATGAACACTGAAGCTTTCTTT
clone size: NA; V gene: TRBV28; D gene: NA; J gene: TRBJ1-2; CDR3 protein: CASSPGTEDYGYTF; CDR3 DNA: TGTGCCAGCAGTCCAGGGACTGAAGACTATGGCTACACCTTC